This T cell receptor (beta chain) comes out of a study of early T cells in non-severe SARS-CoV-2 infection. Across the whole study: Chains from this unsorted whole-blood bulk RNA could not be paired. Points from the study as a whole: VDJdb matching, biased toward anti-spike CD8 responses, missed private and CD4 specificities.

The V segment lost 6 bases and the J segment 5 bases; nucleotides outside the gene matches: 14. Germline V gives CDR1 DFQATT, CDR2 SNEGSKA (reference sequence). There are 17 residues in the CDR3. This clonotype has ten or more counts. What it binds is unknown. Individual cDNA molecules were tagged with unique molecular identifiers, the study reported. Using its own MiXCR run on the 5' RACE reads, TCRdb lists one record per CDR3 protein. Among over 50,000 distinct CDR3 sequences listed, approximately 8.4% were seen once. Sequencing was done on a sample of whole blood. J is TRBJ2-1 and V is TRBV20-1, with TRBD2 matching over 12 bases. This TCR came from an adult who was a healthcare worker with PCR-confirmed SARS-CoV-2 infection or an uninfected control (not recorded which). The CDR3 DNA is TGCAGTGCGAGACTAGCGGGGGTTCCTTTGAGGGACAATGAGCAGTTCTTC. Translation: CSARLAGVPLRDNEQFF.